This is a list of T cell receptor beta chains from one sample in a study of graft-versus-host responses after intestinal transplantation. Sequencing used immunoSEQ multiplex PCR; TCRdb keeps in-frame clones, though not all of them. The table has roughly 20,000 clones, 56% seen once. The sample here was alloreactive CD4+ T cells from a mixed lymphocyte reaction culture, taken before intestinal transplant. These receptors all stem from a human patient who received an intestinal transplant. Each CDR3 is given with its conserved first and last residue. The D gene is left open where the match is weak. Clone size is not always given. Where it is, it says once, few, many or a class for expanded clones.

J	length	V	D	size	CDR3	DNA
TRBJ1-1	15	TRBV5-6	TRBD1	.	CASSLGTGLVTEAFF	TGTGCCAGCAGCTTGGGGACAGGGTTGGTCACTGAAGCTTTCTTT
TRBJ1-4	14	TRBV30	TRBD1	.	CAWSVGGGWEKLFF	TGTGCCTGGAGTGTAGGAGGGGGCTGGGAAAAACTGTTTTTT
TRBJ1-3	14	TRBV7-2	.	.	CASSLKSGGNTIYF	TGTGCCAGCAGCTTAAAGTCGGGTGGAAACACCATATATTTT
TRBJ2-2	14	TRBV5-1	.	.	CASSLIGDTGELFF	TGCGCCAGCAGCTTGATAGGGGACACCGGGGAGCTGTTTTTT
TRBJ2-7	12	TRBV6-5	.	.	CASSSPSFEQYF	TGTGCCAGCAGTTCCCCTTCGTTCGAGCAGTACTTC
TRBJ2-5	16	TRBV7-2	.	few	CASSLAGGPIRQTQYF	TGTGCCAGCAGCTTAGCGGGGGGGCCGATTCGACAGACCCAGTACTTC
TRBJ2-4	18	TRBV9	.	.	CASSHPRVRDTGTNIQYF	TGTGCCAGCAGCCATCCACGGGTCCGGGACACGGGGACAAACATTCAGTACTTC
TRBJ1-2	16	TRBV28	TRBD1	once	CASTLPARQGNYGYTF	TGTGCCAGCACCTTACCCGCTCGACAGGGGAACTATGGCTACACCTTC
TRBJ2-3	16	TRBV4-1	TRBD2	.	CASSQEGGGNTDTQYF	TGCGCCAGCAGCCAAGAGGGCGGGGGGAACACAGATACGCAGTATTTT
TRBJ2-7	15	TRBV5-4	TRBD2	.	CASSPRREGKYEQYF	TGTGCCAGCAGCCCTAGGAGGGAGGGAAAGTACGAGCAGTACTTC
TRBJ2-1	14	TRBV11-2	.	.	CASSELILGNEQFF	TGTGCCAGCAGCGAGCTAATACTAGGCAATGAGCAGTTCTTC
TRBJ2-1	15	TRBV2	.	.	CASSEARLANNEQFF	TGTGCCAGCAGTGAAGCGAGGCTAGCGAACAATGAGCAGTTCTTC
TRBJ1-2	14	TRBV7-2	TRBD1	few	CASSLEGQVGGYTF	TGTGCCAGCAGCTTAGAAGGACAGGTTGGCGGCTACACCTTC
TRBJ1-6	14	TRBV10-2	.	few	CASSAAGPSSPLHF	TGCGCCAGCAGTGCAGCAGGCCCCAGCTCACCCCTCCACTTT